Shown below are 29 T cell receptor beta chains from a single sample sequenced in a study of shared clonotypes between healthy human individuals. The assay was immunoSEQ multiplex PCR, and TCRdb's table has in-frame clones only and misses some. The repertoire has millions of clones, under 95% of them found once; the top ten carry under 2%. CD45RO-negative CD8 cells positively selected for CCR7 made up the naive population, which excluded terminally differentiated effector memory CD45RA+ cells. Source material: naive CD8+ T cells from PBMCs. These receptors came from a man younger than 35 in good health. Some clones in this sample may be carry-over from other donors' samples.

This chain joins TRBV15 and TRBJ2-3; 8 bases line up with TRBD1. This CDR3 has 14 amino acids. Looked up from germline, CDR1 is LNHNV and CDR2 is YYDKDF (reference sequence). J lost 2 bases, V lost 7 bases, and 5 bases had no gene match. The CDR3 protein is CATTGTGFTDTQYF. CDR3 bases: TGTGCCACCACCGGGACAGGCTTCACAGATACGCAGTATTTT.

This clone has just one count. The chain employs TRBV15 and TRBJ1-2, with D possibly matching TRBD1 (5 bases). The CDR3 covers 15 residues. Germline lookup yields CDR1 LNHNV and CDR2 YYDKDF (reference sequence). Trimming cost V 5 bases and J 0 bases, with 13 bases left between them. The CDR3 DNA follows: TGTGCCACCAGCCGACGACCGACAGCTAACTATGGCTACACCTTC. Residues: CATSRRPTANYGYTF.

This chain joins TRBV7-2 and TRBJ2-1, with D possibly TRBD2 on 5 matching bases. The CDR3 is 16 residues long. Germline values: CDR1 SGHTA, CDR2 FQGNSA. Trimming took 4 bases from V and 8 from J, leaving 21 bases between them. The CDR3 sequence: CASSWRPGRPRDEQFF. The CDR3 bases are TGTGCCAGCAGCTGGAGGCCCGGTAGGCCTAGGGATGAGCAGTTCTTC. Drawing the rest from reference TRBV7-2 and TRBJ2-1, the complete variable domain is GAGVSQSPSNKVTEKGKDVELRCDPISGHTALYWYRQSLGQGLEFLIYFQGNSAPDKSGLPSDRFSAERTGGSVSTLTIQRTQQEDSAVYLCASSWRPGRPRDEQFFGPGTRLTVL.

On this clone itself: Other DNA variants within this sample encode the same CDR3. V is TRBV11-2 and J is TRBJ2-7; TRBD1 might be the D (6 bases). Germline V lookup: CDR1 SGHAT, CDR2 FQNNGV. The CDR3 covers 13 residues. Trimming cost V 3 bases and J 1 base, with 7 bases left between them. CDR3 DNA: TGTGCCAGCAGCTTCGACAGGTCCTACGAGCAGTACTTC. Protein product: CASSFDRSYEQYF.

The chain recombines TRBV4-1 with TRBJ2-7; the D is unclear. Per germline, CDR1 MGHRA and CDR2 YSYEKL. The CDR3 contains 16 residues. V lost 0 bases, J lost 0 bases, and 12 bases lay in between. The CDR3 sequence: CASSQDVPWSSYEQYF. CDR3 DNA: TGCGCCAGCAGCCAAGATGTTCCGTGGTCCTCCTACGAGCAGTACTTC.

This sequence joins TRBV7-6 and TRBJ2-5; 14 nucleotides match TRBD2. The germline V gene has CDR1 SGHVS and CDR2 FNYEAQ. The CDR3 totals 16 residues. The V and J ends lost 5 bases and 4 bases, in that order; junction bases with no gene match: 6. The CDR3 protein is CASSPRLAGGLETQYF. The CDR3 DNA sequence: TGTGCCAGCAGCCCCAGACTAGCGGGAGGGCTAGAGACCCAGTACTTC.

The chain joins TRBV27 to TRBJ2-7; TRBD2 is a possible D gene (6 bases). Trimming cost V 5 bases and J 0 bases, with 11 bases left between them. This CDR3 comprises 14 residues. Germline V gene lookup returns CDR1 MNHEY and CDR2 SMNVEV (reference sequence). The CDR3, as DNA: TGTGCCAGCAGTACGATGGGGGGCTCCTACGAGCAGTACTTC. Its translation: CASSTMGGSYEQYF.

This clone was picked up one time. The chain is built from TRBV9 and TRBJ2-7; 7 bases match TRBD2. From germline, CDR1 is SGDLS and CDR2 YYNGEE. The ends lost 0 bases at V and 2 bases at J; junction bases unmatched: 5. CDR3 size: 15 residues. This CDR3 reads CASSVEAGETYEQYF. As DNA, the CDR3 is TGTGCCAGCAGCGTAGAGGCGGGAGAGACCTACGAGCAGTACTTC.

The rearrangement uses TRBV27 and TRBJ1-2, with D maybe TRBD1 (5 bases). V was cut by 2 bases and J by 4 bases, with 14 bases left in between. CDR1 MNHEY and CDR2 SMNVEV come from the germline V gene (reference sequence). The length of the CDR3 is 15 residues. In DNA, the CDR3 is TGTGCCAGCAGTTTAGGAGGGGACCTCTTCTATGGCTACACCTTC. Amino acid sequence: CASSLGGDLFYGYTF.

The rearrangement links TRBV7-2 to TRBJ2-5, with D perhaps matching TRBD2 (5 bases). V gave up 1 base and J gave up 0 bases, with 15 bases separating them. The CDR3 covers 17 residues. From germline, CDR1 is SGHTA and CDR2 FQGNSA. The CDR3 sequence: CASSLVVVLADQETQYF. CDR3 nucleotide sequence: TGTGCCAGCAGCTTAGTGGTAGTCCTAGCCGACCAAGAGACCCAGTACTTC.

The V call is TRBV9, the J call TRBJ2-5; 8 bases fit TRBD2. The length of the CDR3 is 16 residues. V dropped 0 bases and J dropped 2; count of bases not matched to a gene: 6. CDR1 and CDR2 (germline): SGDLS, YYNGEE. DNA for the CDR3: TGTGCCAGCAGCGTAGGTAGCGGGACCACTCAAGAGACCCAGTACTTC. Protein product: CASSVGSGTTQETQYF.

Notes on this clone: The same CDR3 arises from other DNA sequences in this sample as well. The V call is TRBV9, the J call TRBJ1-4, with D possibly matching TRBD1 (5 bases). V lost 2 bases to trimming and J lost 3 bases, with 8 bases between them. The V gene's germline CDR1 is SGDLS and CDR2 YYNGEE. The CDR3 totals 14 residues. The CDR3 bases are TGTGCCAGCAGCGTCCAGGGAGCTAATGAAAAACTGTTTTTT. Translating gives CASSVQGANEKLFF.

V usage is TRBV27 and J usage is TRBJ2-5; a weak D match, TRBD2 (5 bases). The CDR3 extends over 16 amino acids. The germline gives CDR1 MNHEY, CDR2 SMNVEV (reference sequence). Trimming removed 0 bases from V and 5 bases from J, with 16 bases in between. CDR3 sequence: CASSLSRQAGGETQYF. CDR3 DNA: TGTGCCAGCAGTTTATCCCGGCAAGCCGGCGGGGAGACCCAGTACTTC.

This chain joins TRBV27 and TRBJ2-1; 9 bases are shared with TRBD2. CDR1 is MNHEY and CDR2 is SMNVEV in the germline V gene (reference sequence). V dropped 5 bases and J dropped 7; count of bases not matched to a gene: 6. The CDR3 contains 14 residues. CDR3 sequence: CASSIAGAGNEQFF. Here the CDR3 DNA reads TGTGCCAGCAGTATAGCGGGAGCAGGTAATGAGCAGTTCTTC.

This chain links TRBV28 with TRBJ1-1; TRBD1 matches 7 bases. The CDR3 has 12 amino acids. The J segment lost 6 bases and the V segment lost 8 bases, leaving 6 bases of the junction unmatched. Germline CDR1 reads MDHEN; CDR2 reads SYDVKM. The CDR3 region has the DNA TGTGCCAGCTACGACAGGGAAGCTGAAGCTTTCTTT. Translation gives CASYDREAEAFF.

The V call is TRBV5-1, the J call TRBJ1-1, with 7 bases that match TRBD1. The V gene end was trimmed by 4 bases and the J gene end by 4 bases; junction bases not matched to a gene: 10. The CDR3 has 15 amino acids. CDR1 and CDR2 from the germline V gene are SGHRS and YFSETQ. The CDR3 coding sequence is TGCGCCAGCAGCGGAGACAGGGCCCTAGTCACTGAAGCTTTCTTT. The encoded protein is CASSGDRALVTEAFF.

The V gene is TRBV21-1, the J gene TRBJ2-3. TRBV21-1 is noted as a pseudogene. CDR3 length: 12 amino acids. CDR3: CASGTCTDTQYF. CDR3 bases: TGTGCCAGCGGGACCTGCACAGATACGCAGTATTTT.

Comment on this clone: The sample carries other DNA sequences with the same CDR3. The chain links TRBV9 to TRBJ2-2, with D uncertain. V was trimmed by 0 bases and J by 2 bases, leaving 5 bases between them. The CDR3 is 14 residues long. Germline V gene data show CDR1 as SGDLS and CDR2 as YYNGEE. CDR3 nucleotides: TGTGCCAGCAGCGTAGGCGGAAACACCGGGGAGCTGTTTTTT. Protein product: CASSVGGNTGELFF.

V usage is TRBV28 and J usage is TRBJ1-1; a possible D gene is TRBD1 (6 bases). This CDR3 comprises 16 residues. Trimming cost V 3 bases and J 0 bases, with 14 bases left between them. Per germline, CDR1 MDHEN and CDR2 SYDVKM. This CDR3 reads CASSLIKTGLNTEAFF. The DNA of the CDR3 is TGTGCCAGCAGTTTGATAAAGACAGGACTGAACACTGAAGCTTTCTTT.

The chain carries TRBV7-8 and TRBJ1-3, with D perhaps TRBD1 (5 bases). V was shortened by 0 bases and J by 0 bases, with 18 bases between the two germline ends. The CDR3 loop spans 19 amino acids. Germline V gene lookup returns CDR1 SGHVS and CDR2 FQNEAQ. This CDR3 is CASSLASRGPEISGNTIYF. The DNA for the CDR3 is TGTGCCAGCAGCTTAGCTAGCCGGGGCCCTGAAATCTCTGGAAACACCATATATTTT.

This clone was detected once. The V and J genes are TRBV28 and TRBJ1-5, with 7 bases aligning to TRBD1. This CDR3 contains 15 residues. J gave up 3 bases and V 7 bases, and 9 bases lay outside the gene matches. Germline V gene data show CDR1 as MDHEN and CDR2 as SYDVKM. As DNA, the CDR3 is TGTGCCAGCACCCCCCGGCAGGGGGTCAATCAGCCCCAGCATTTT. It is translated as CASTPRQGVNQPQHF.

This CDR3 reads CASSLKGTGSSYEQYF. DNA of the CDR3: TGTGCCAGCAGCTTAAAAGGGACCGGTAGCTCCTACGAGCAGTACTTC. This chain joins TRBV11-3 and TRBJ2-7; D could derive from TRBD1 or TRBD2 (5 bases each). V lost 2 bases to trimming and J lost 0 bases, with 14 bases between them. Germline assignment: CDR1 SGHNT and CDR2 YENEEA. The length of the CDR3 is 16 residues.

As concerns this clone: Other nucleotide sequences from this sample produce the same CDR3. The chain couples TRBV28 to TRBJ2-7; D is unclear. Per the germline V gene, CDR1 is MDHEN and CDR2 is SYDVKM. Trimming shortened V by 6 bases and J by 4 bases, and 7 bases separated the two germline ends. The CDR3 is made up of 11 amino acids. This CDR3 is CASSRGYEQYF. The DNA for the CDR3 is TGTGCCAGCAGCCGCGGATACGAGCAGTACTTC.

V and J are TRBV6-5 and TRBJ2-5; 9 bases match TRBD1. Looked up from germline, CDR1 is MNHEY and CDR2 is SVGAGI. V lost 6 bases to trimming and J lost 5 bases; unmatched junction nucleotides: 7. The CDR3 runs 14 residues. CDR3 sequence (DNA): TGTGCCAGCAGAGGGTCCGGGACAGGGGAGACCCAGTACTTC. This codes for CASRGSGTGETQYF.

J is TRBJ2-7 and V is TRBV13; 8 nucleotides line up with TRBD2. The CDR3 loop spans 15 amino acids. Losses at the gene ends were 2 bases for V and 0 bases for J; bases not matched to a gene: 3. The V gene's germline CDR1 is PRHDT and CDR2 FYEKMQ (reference sequence). The CDR3 nucleotides read TGTGCCAGCAGCTTACGAACTAGCGGCTCCTACGAGCAGTACTTC. Translation: CASSLRTSGSYEQYF.

The chain carries TRBV29-1 and TRBJ2-1; 10 bases are shared with TRBD1. The length of the CDR3 is 15 residues. J gave up 2 bases and V 4 bases, and 5 bases lay outside the gene matches. From germline, CDR1 is SQVTM and CDR2 ANQGSEA. The CDR3: CSVVGTGVTYNEQFF. DNA of the CDR3: TGCAGCGTTGTAGGGACAGGGGTTACCTACAATGAGCAGTTCTTC.

The V gene is TRBV5-4, the J gene TRBJ1-5, with TRBD1 identical over 9 bases. Germline V lookup: CDR1 SGHNT, CDR2 YYREEE (reference sequence). The CDR3 length is 15 residues. V was pared by 3 bases and J by 7 bases, with 8 bases of the junction left unmatched. CDR3 amino acids: CASSSDRGEGQPQHF. CDR3 nucleotides: TGTGCCAGCAGCTCCGACAGGGGGGAAGGACAGCCCCAGCATTTT.

V gene TRBV11-3 combines with J gene TRBJ2-1; 10 bases align to TRBD1. Germline lookup yields CDR1 SGHNT and CDR2 YENEEA. CDR3 length: 16 amino acids. V trimming: 2 bases; J trimming: 4 bases; junction bases outside the gene matches: 5. CDR3 protein: CASSLSGTGVYNEQFF. CDR3 nucleotide sequence: TGTGCCAGCAGCTTATCCGGGACAGGGGTTTACAATGAGCAGTTCTTC.

This clone was found once. The chain carries TRBV19 and TRBJ2-3; tentatively, D is TRBD1 or TRBD2 (5 bases each). V lost 5 bases to trimming and J lost 3 bases, with 12 bases between them. The CDR3 contains 14 residues. Germline CDR1 reads LNHDA; CDR2 reads SQIVND (reference sequence). The CDR3 sequence is CASSWDHKTDTQYF. The CDR3 region has the DNA TGTGCCAGTAGTTGGGACCATAAAACAGATACGCAGTATTTT.